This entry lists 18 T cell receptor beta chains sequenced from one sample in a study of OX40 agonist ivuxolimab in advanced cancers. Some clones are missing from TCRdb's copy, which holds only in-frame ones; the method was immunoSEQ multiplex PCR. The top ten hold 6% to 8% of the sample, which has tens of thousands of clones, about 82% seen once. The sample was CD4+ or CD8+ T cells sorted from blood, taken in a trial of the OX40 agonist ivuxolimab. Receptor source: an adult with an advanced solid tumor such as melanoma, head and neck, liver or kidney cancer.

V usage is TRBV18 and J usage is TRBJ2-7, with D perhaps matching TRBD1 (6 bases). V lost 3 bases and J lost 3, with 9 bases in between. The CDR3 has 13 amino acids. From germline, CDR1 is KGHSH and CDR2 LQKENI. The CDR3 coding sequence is TGTGCCAGCTCACCGGGACAAAACTACGAGCAGTACTTC. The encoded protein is CASSPGQNYEQYF.

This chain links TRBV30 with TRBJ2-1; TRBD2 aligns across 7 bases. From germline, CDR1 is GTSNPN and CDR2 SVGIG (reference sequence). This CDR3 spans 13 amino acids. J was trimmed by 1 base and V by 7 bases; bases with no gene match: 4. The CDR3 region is CASTSASYNEQFF. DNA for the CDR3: TGTGCCTCCACTAGCGCTTCCTACAATGAGCAGTTCTTC. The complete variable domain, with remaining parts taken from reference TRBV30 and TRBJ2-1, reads SQTIHQWPATLVQPVGSPLSLECTVEGTSNPNLYWYRQAAGRGLQLLFYSVGIGQISSEVPQNLSASRPQDRQFILSSKKLLLSDSGFYLCASTSASYNEQFFGPGTRLTVL.

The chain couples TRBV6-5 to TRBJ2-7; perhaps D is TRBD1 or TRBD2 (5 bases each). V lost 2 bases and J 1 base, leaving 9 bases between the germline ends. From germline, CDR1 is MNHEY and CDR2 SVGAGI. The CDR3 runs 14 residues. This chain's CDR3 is CASSYRGRSYEQYF. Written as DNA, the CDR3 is TGTGCCAGCAGTTACAGGGGACGGTCCTACGAGCAGTACTTC.

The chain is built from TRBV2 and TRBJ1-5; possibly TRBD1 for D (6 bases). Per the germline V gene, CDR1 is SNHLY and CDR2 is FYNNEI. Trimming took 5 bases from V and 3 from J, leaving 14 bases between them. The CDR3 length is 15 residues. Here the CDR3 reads CASSKQGWDNQPQHF. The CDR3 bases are TGTGCCAGCAGTAAACAGGGATGGGACAATCAGCCCCAGCATTTT.

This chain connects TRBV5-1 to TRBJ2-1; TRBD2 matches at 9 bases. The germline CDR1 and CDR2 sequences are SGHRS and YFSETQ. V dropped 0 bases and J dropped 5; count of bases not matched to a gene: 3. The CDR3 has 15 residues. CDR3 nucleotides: TGCGCCAGCAGCTTGGCTCTAGCGGGACACAATGAGCAGTTCTTC. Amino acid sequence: CASSLALAGHNEQFF.

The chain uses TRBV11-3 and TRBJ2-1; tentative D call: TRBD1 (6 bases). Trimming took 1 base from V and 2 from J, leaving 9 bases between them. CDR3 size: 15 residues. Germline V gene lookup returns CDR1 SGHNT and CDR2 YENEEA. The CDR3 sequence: CASSLVTGPYNEQFF. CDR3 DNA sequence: TGTGCCAGCAGCTTAGTCACAGGGCCCTACAATGAGCAGTTCTTC. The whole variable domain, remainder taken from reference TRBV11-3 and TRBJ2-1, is EAGVVQSPRYKIIEKKQPVAFWCNPISGHNTLYWYLQNLGQGPELLIRYENEEAVDDSQLPKDRFSAERLKGVDSTLKIQPAELGDSAVYLCASSLVTGPYNEQFFGPGTRLTVL.

The chain's CDR3 is CASSIGSYSPLHF. As DNA, the CDR3 is TGTGCCAGTAGTATTGGGTCTTATTCACCCCTCCACTTT. V usage is TRBV19 and J usage is TRBJ1-6; D not certain. V lost 3 bases, J lost 8 bases, and 8 bases lay in between. Germline CDR1 and CDR2: LNHDA and SQIVND (reference sequence). There are 13 residues in the CDR3.

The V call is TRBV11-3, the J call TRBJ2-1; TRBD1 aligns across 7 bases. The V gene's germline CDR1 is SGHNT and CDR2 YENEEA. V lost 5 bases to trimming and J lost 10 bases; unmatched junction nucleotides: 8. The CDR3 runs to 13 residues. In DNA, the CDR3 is TGTGCCAGCAGCCTGACAGGGCTCGGAGAGCAGTTCTTC. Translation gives CASSLTGLGEQFF.

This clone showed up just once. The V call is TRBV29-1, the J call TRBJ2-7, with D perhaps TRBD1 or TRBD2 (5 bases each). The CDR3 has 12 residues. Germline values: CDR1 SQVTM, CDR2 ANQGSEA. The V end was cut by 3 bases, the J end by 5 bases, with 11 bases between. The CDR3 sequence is CSVEGPANEQYF. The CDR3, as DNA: TGCAGCGTTGAGGGACCCGCTAACGAGCAGTACTTC.

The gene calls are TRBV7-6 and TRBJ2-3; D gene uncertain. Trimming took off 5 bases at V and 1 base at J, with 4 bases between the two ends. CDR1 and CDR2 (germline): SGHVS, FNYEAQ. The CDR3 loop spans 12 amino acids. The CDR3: CASSPGTDTQYF. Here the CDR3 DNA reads TGTGCCAGCAGCCCCGGCACAGATACGCAGTATTTT.

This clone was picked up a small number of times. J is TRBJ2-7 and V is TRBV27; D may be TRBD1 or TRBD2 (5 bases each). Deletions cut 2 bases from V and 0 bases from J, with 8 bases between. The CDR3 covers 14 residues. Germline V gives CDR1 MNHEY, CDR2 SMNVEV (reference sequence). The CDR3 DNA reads TGTGCCAGCAGTTTAGTGGGGGACTCCTACGAGCAGTACTTC. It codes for CASSLVGDSYEQYF.

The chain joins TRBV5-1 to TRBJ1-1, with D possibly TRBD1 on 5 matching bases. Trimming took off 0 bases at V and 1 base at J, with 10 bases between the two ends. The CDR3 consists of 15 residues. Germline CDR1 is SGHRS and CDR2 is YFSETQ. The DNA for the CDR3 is TGCGCCAGCAGCTTGGCCGGACATCCGAACACTGAAGCTTTCTTT. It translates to CASSLAGHPNTEAFF.

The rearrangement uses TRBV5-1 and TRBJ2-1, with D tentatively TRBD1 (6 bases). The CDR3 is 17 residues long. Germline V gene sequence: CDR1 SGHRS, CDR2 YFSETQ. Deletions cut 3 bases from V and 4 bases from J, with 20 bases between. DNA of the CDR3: TGCGCCAGCAGCTCCTATCCGGAAGGGGGTCTTTACAATGAGCAGTTCTTC. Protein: CASSSYPEGGLYNEQFF. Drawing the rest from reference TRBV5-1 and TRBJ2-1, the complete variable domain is KAGVTQTPRYLIKTRGQQVTLSCSPISGHRSVSWYQQTPGQGLQFLFEYFSETQRNKGNFPGRFSGRQFSNSRSEMNVSTLELGDSALYLCASSSYPEGGLYNEQFFGPGTRLTVL.

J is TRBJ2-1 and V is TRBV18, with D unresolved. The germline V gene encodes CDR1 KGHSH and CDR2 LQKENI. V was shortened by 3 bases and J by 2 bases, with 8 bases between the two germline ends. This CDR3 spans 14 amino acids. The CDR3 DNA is TGTGCCAGCTCACCGTCACATACCTACAATGAGCAGTTCTTC. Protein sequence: CASSPSHTYNEQFF.

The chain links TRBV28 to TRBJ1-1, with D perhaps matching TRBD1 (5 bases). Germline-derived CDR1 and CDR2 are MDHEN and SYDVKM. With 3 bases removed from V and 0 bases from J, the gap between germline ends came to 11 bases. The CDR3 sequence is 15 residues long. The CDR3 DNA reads TGTGCCAGCAGTTTTCCGGGGGAGGTGAACACTGAAGCTTTCTTT. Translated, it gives CASSFPGEVNTEAFF.

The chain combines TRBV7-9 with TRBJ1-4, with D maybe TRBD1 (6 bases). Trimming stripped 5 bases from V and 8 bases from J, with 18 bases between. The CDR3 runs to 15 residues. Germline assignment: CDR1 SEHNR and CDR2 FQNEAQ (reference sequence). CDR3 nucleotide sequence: TGTGCCAGCAGCGCCTGGGACACGACAAACGAAAAACTGTTTTTT. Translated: CASSAWDTTNEKLFF.

The CDR3 is CASSLAGNSYNEQFF. The CDR3 DNA reads as TGTGCCAGCAGCTTGGCAGGGAACTCCTACAATGAGCAGTTCTTC. This chain connects TRBV5-5 to TRBJ2-1; tentative D call: TRBD1 (5 bases). The CDR3 covers 15 residues. In germline, CDR1 is SGHKS, CDR2 YYEKEE (reference sequence). Between the trimmed V and J ends, which lost 0 bases and 0 bases, there was a span of 7 bases. The full variable domain, rest sourced from reference TRBV5-5 and TRBJ2-1, is DAGVTQSPTHLIKTRGQQVTLRCSPISGHKSVSWYQQVLGQGPQFIFQYYEKEERGRGNFPDRFSARQFPNYSSELNVNALLLGDSALYLCASSLAGNSYNEQFFGPGTRLTVL.

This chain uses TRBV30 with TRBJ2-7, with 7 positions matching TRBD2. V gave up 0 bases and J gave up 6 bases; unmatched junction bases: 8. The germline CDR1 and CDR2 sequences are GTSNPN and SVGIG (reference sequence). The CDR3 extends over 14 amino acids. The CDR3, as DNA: TGTGCCTGGAGTGTACCGGGAGGTTTAGGCGAGCAGTACTTC. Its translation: CAWSVPGGLGEQYF.